This TCR beta chain derives from a study of cytomegalovirus exposure and HLA in healthy donors. Study observations and caveats: Certain sequence variants were highly shared and formed a cluster, and this cluster was likely a sequencing artifact. The study listed 150 to 200 cytomegalovirus-associated TCR beta chains. A later analysis found most CMV-associated TCR beta chains apparently HLA-restricted. Per a prior analysis, the majority of TCR beta V segments were productive roughly 90% or roughly 30% of the time.

With 60 Vbeta and 13 Jbeta primers, the PCR was carried out. TCRdb keeps only in-frame clones here, not all; method: immunoSEQ multiplex PCR. The table has approximately 220,000 clones, roughly 88% seen once. As concerns this clone: As yet, its antigen is unknown.

The CDR3 length is 17 residues. The germline V gene has CDR1 SGHDT and CDR2 YYEEEE. J gave up 0 bases and V 4 bases, and 9 bases lay outside the gene matches. The receptor was isolated from a boy between 2 and 10 years old in good health and CMV-seronegative. The sample was PBMCs. This rearrangement joins TRBV5-6 to TRBJ1-5; 8 bases fit TRBD1. The CDR3 loop is CASSTGTGPYSNQPQHF. Written as DNA, the CDR3 is TGTGCCAGCAGCACTGGGACAGGCCCATATAGCAATCAGCCCCAGCATTTT.